The 6 T cell receptor beta chains given below trace back to one sample, sequenced in a study of blood T cell repertoires in COVID-19. Profiling relied on immunoSEQ multiplex PCR, and the TCRdb table lists in-frame clones only, not all of them. The sample carries some 200,000 clones, approximately 80% recorded once. Source material: peripheral blood. Every receptor here comes from a woman older than 75 with COVID-19, enrolled during active disease.

The chain uses TRBV5-1 and TRBJ1-4, with D possibly matching TRBD1 (5 bases). Germline V gene sequence: CDR1 SGHRS, CDR2 YFSETQ. V lost 2 bases, J lost 7 bases, and 9 bases lay in between. The CDR3 is made up of 13 amino acids. As DNA, the CDR3 is TGCGCCAGCAGCTTAGGGGAGGCTGAAAAACTGTTTTTT. Protein sequence: CASSLGEAEKLFF.

V and J are TRBV18 and TRBJ1-1; the D gene is possibly TRBD1 (6 bases). This CDR3 comprises 14 residues. The germline gives CDR1 KGHSH, CDR2 LQKENI. Trimming stripped 4 bases from V and 1 base from J, with 10 bases between. In nucleotides, the CDR3 is TGTGCCAGCTCACGACAACAGGGGAACACTGAAGCTTTCTTT. This encodes CASSRQQGNTEAFF.

The chain carries TRBV2 and TRBJ2-3; a weak D match, TRBD2 (6 bases). The V end lost 4 bases, the J end lost 5 bases, and 13 bases lay between the germline ends. The CDR3 is 14 residues long. Per germline, CDR1 SNHLY and CDR2 FYNNEI. CDR3 coding DNA: TGTGCCAGCAGTGGGAGGGTGGGGGGAGATACGCAGTATTTT. This translates into CASSGRVGGDTQYF.

The chain couples TRBV2 to TRBJ2-1; no firm D call. Deletions cut 4 bases from V and 9 bases from J, with 7 bases between. Per the germline V gene, CDR1 is SNHLY and CDR2 is FYNNEI. The CDR3 extends over 11 amino acids. CDR3 in DNA: TGTGCCAGCAGTGTAAGGAGTGAGCAGTTCTTC. Translating gives CASSVRSEQFF.

The rearrangement links TRBV2 to TRBJ2-1, with 10 bases identical to TRBD1. Trimming took 8 bases from V and 8 from J; bases not matched to a gene: 6. The length of the CDR3 is 13 residues. CDR1 and CDR2 (germline): SNHLY, FYNNEI. CDR3 DNA: TGTGCCAGCCGGGACAGGGGAAGCGATGAGCAGTTCTTC. It is translated as CASRDRGSDEQFF.

The genes are TRBV15 and TRBJ2-5; D perhaps matches TRBD2 (5 bases). CDR1 and CDR2 from the germline V gene are LNHNV and YYDKDF (reference sequence). The germline V and J ends were trimmed by 1 base and 4 bases, with 16 bases remaining between them. The length of the CDR3 is 16 residues. The CDR3 coding sequence is TGTGCCACCAGCAGAGGGGGAGCCCCGCTTCGAGAGACCCAGTACTTC. This sequence encodes CATSRGGAPLRETQYF. Filled out from reference TRBV15 and TRBJ2-5, the complete variable domain reads DAMVIQNPRYQVTQFGKPVTLSCSQTLNHNVMYWYQQKSSQAPKLLFHYYDKDFNNEADTPDNFQSRRPNTSFCFLDIRSPGLGDTAMYLCATSRGGAPLRETQYFGPGTRLLVL.